These 27 T cell receptor beta chains came from one sample sequenced in a study of cytomegalovirus exposure and HLA in healthy donors. PCR used 60 Vbeta primers and 13 Jbeta primers. The repertoire was sequenced with immunoSEQ multiplex PCR; TCRdb's copy has only in-frame clones and lacks some. This sample yields 200,000 to 250,000 clones, of which about 81% are seen a single time; 2.7% belongs to the top ten. Sequenced material: PBMCs. The origin of the receptors is a woman between 40 and 50 years old in good health and CMV-seronegative.

The chain recombines TRBV19 with TRBJ1-2; possible D gene TRBD1, 6 bases. V shed 4 bases and J shed 6 bases, with 18 bases lying between them. The CDR3 runs to 15 residues. CDR1 and CDR2 (germline): LNHDA, SQIVND (reference sequence). The CDR3 DNA sequence: TGTGCCAGTAGTACCGATTTTCAGGGGCGGGATGGCTACACCTTC. This codes for CASSTDFQGRDGYTF.

The chain links TRBV21-1 to TRBJ1-1; TRBD1 reflects the table's D call only, with no check against the DNA. TRBV21-1 is listed as a pseudogene. CDR3 length: 17 amino acids. The CDR3 coding sequence is TGTGCCAGCAGCAAAGCCGGACAGGGGGCGAGGAACACTGAAGCTTTCTTT. It specifies CASSKAGQGARNTEAFF.

The V and J genes are TRBV25-1 and TRBJ2-3; a weak D match, TRBD2 (6 bases). The germline CDR1 and CDR2 sequences are MGHDK and SYGVNS. The CDR3 runs to 17 residues. Between the trimmed V and J ends, which lost 10 bases and 5 bases, there was a span of 28 bases. CDR3 in DNA: TGTGCCACCCCCTGCACCCGGGACTTCTCAACAAGAGATACGCAGTATTTT. As protein: CATPCTRDFSTRDTQYF.

V gene TRBV6-1 combines with J gene TRBJ2-7; D might be TRBD1 (6 bases). Germline V gene lookup returns CDR1 MNHNS and CDR2 SASEGT. The ends were cut back, 3 bases at V and 2 bases at J, with 20 bases in the middle. CDR3 size: 17 residues. The CDR3: CASSDIRGNPSTYEQYF. CDR3 coding DNA: TGTGCCAGCAGTGATATAAGGGGGAACCCCTCCACCTACGAGCAGTACTTC.

The chain carries TRBV13 and TRBJ2-3; 8 bases map to TRBD2. The germline V gene encodes CDR1 PRHDT and CDR2 FYEKMQ (reference sequence). The CDR3 is 15 amino acids. After removal of 6 bases from V and 2 bases from J, the junction contained 7 bases not matched to a gene. In DNA, the CDR3 is TGTGCCAGCAGACCTACTAGCGGATCCACAGATACGCAGTATTTT. It translates to CASRPTSGSTDTQYF.

V and J are TRBV19 and TRBJ2-7, with D possibly being TRBD1 (6 bases). Trimming shortened V by 6 bases and J by 3 bases, and 15 bases separated the two germline ends. The CDR3 contains 14 residues. Germline CDR1 is LNHDA and CDR2 is SQIVND (reference sequence). The CDR3 sequence: CASSERQVYYEQYF. CDR3 coding DNA: TGTGCCAGTAGCGAGCGACAGGTTTACTACGAGCAGTACTTC.

The chain employs TRBV7-9 and TRBJ2-7; maybe TRBD2 (6 bases). There are 13 residues in the CDR3. Trimming shortened V by 6 bases and J by 2 bases, and 11 bases separated the two germline ends. CDR1 and CDR2 (germline): SEHNR, FQNEAQ (reference sequence). The chain's CDR3 is CASRAGRTYEQYF. CDR3 DNA: TGTGCCAGCAGGGCCGGGAGAACCTACGAGCAGTACTTC.

V usage is TRBV9 and J usage is TRBJ1-2, with TRBD1 identical over 8 bases. Germline V gives CDR1 SGDLS, CDR2 YYNGEE. The length of the CDR3 is 16 residues. The V gene end was trimmed by 0 bases and the J gene end by 0 bases; junction bases not matched to a gene: 4. This CDR3 is CASSVDSGGTNYGYTF. As DNA, the CDR3 is TGTGCCAGCAGCGTAGATTCAGGGGGCACTAACTATGGCTACACCTTC.

The chain recombines TRBV18 with TRBJ1-1; D is unresolved. Per germline, CDR1 KGHSH and CDR2 LQKENI. V dropped 2 bases and J dropped 5 bases, with 12 bases sitting between them. CDR3 length: 14 residues. In nucleotides, the CDR3 is TGTGCCAGCTCACCAAAGGAGGCTAGGACTGAAGCTTTCTTT. Protein: CASSPKEARTEAFF.

The DNA for the CDR3 is TGTGCCAGCAGCCCGGACAGGGAAATTTTGTTTTTT. Translated: CASSPDREILFF. The chain combines TRBV9 with TRBJ1-4; TRBD1 matches at 8 bases. Germline loops: CDR1 SGDLS, CDR2 YYNGEE. This CDR3 has 12 amino acids. J was trimmed by 15 bases and V by 4 bases; bases with no gene match: 8.

This clone has just one count. The chain combines TRBV28 with TRBJ2-2; D not certain. The CDR3 extends over 14 amino acids. Trimming left V 9 bases short and J 5 bases short, with 16 bases between. CDR1 is MDHEN and CDR2 is SYDVKM in the germline V gene. CDR3 bases: TGTGCCAGTACGGTCAGAGGTGTGACCGGGGAGCTGTTTTTT. Translated: CASTVRGVTGELFF.

This chain links TRBV6-5 with TRBJ2-1, with D possibly matching TRBD2 (6 bases). The length of the CDR3 is 15 residues. The germline V gene has CDR1 MNHEY and CDR2 SVGAGI. V lost 4 bases and J lost 0, with 10 bases in between. The CDR3 DNA reads TGTGCCAGCAGTTGGCTGACTAGCTCCTACAATGAGCAGTTCTTC. Residues: CASSWLTSSYNEQFF.

The chain carries TRBV30 and TRBJ1-2; D remains unclear. Germline V gene sequence: CDR1 GTSNPN, CDR2 SVGIG (reference sequence). This CDR3 is built from 14 residues. The V end was cut by 0 bases, the J end by 4 bases, with 12 bases between. Here the CDR3 DNA reads TGTGCCTGGAGTGTACCCCCAGAGGCCTATGGCTACACCTTC. Translating it yields CAWSVPPEAYGYTF.

This clone came up once. This rearrangement joins TRBV30 to TRBJ2-5; D is unclear. The CDR3 has 12 amino acids. Trimming stripped 0 bases from V and 7 bases from J, with 9 bases between. Germline V gene lookup returns CDR1 GTSNPN and CDR2 SVGIG (reference sequence). The CDR3 is CAWSVPPVTQYF. The DNA of the CDR3 is TGTGCCTGGAGTGTACCTCCGGTGACCCAGTACTTC.

The chain combines TRBV13 with TRBJ1-2; 11 nucleotides match TRBD1. This CDR3 has 16 residues. With 5 bases clipped from V and 7 bases from J, the junction kept 12 bases outside the gene matches. Germline V gene data show CDR1 as PRHDT and CDR2 as FYEKMQ (reference sequence). CDR3 nucleotide sequence: TGTGCCAGCAGCCTCGGACAGGGGGCTCATTCGGGTGGCTACACCTTC. Translating gives CASSLGQGAHSGGYTF.

In DNA form, the CDR3 reads TGTGCCAGAAGACTTAGCAACTCTGGAAACACCATATATTTT. This sequence encodes CARRLSNSGNTIYF. J is TRBJ1-3 and V is TRBV2; no definite D call. The CDR3 sequence is 14 residues long. V shed 9 bases and J shed 0 bases, with 12 bases lying between them. Germline CDR1 and CDR2: SNHLY and FYNNEI.

V usage is TRBV28 and J usage is TRBJ1-3; D call uncertain. CDR3 length: 15 residues. Germline V gene data show CDR1 as MDHEN and CDR2 as SYDVKM. The V end was cut by 4 bases, the J end by 3 bases, with 13 bases between. The CDR3 DNA reads as TGTGCCAGCAGTTCTTTAGCGCCAGGTGGAAACACCATATATTTT. Its translation is CASSSLAPGGNTIYF.

The gene calls are TRBV7-7 and TRBJ2-2, with 10 positions matching TRBD1. V gave up 5 bases and J gave up 3 bases; unmatched junction bases: 3. There are 15 residues in the CDR3. Germline V gene sequence: CDR1 SSHAT, CDR2 FNYEAQ (reference sequence). CDR3 region: CASSQTGGDTGELFF. The CDR3 DNA sequence: TGTGCCAGCAGCCAGACAGGGGGCGACACCGGGGAGCTGTTTTTT.

Notes on this clone: Other DNA sequences in this sample translate to the same CDR3. The chain carries TRBV18 and TRBJ1-1, with TRBD1 identical over 7 bases. Germline V CDR1 and CDR2: KGHSH, LQKENI. V lost 3 bases and J lost 1; bases outside the gene matches: 2. The length of the CDR3 is 14 residues. DNA of the CDR3: TGTGCCAGCTCACCTAACAGGGGGAACACTGAAGCTTTCTTT. The encoded protein is CASSPNRGNTEAFF.

The chain recombines TRBV19 with TRBJ1-2; D not certain. There are 13 residues in the CDR3. Germline V gives CDR1 LNHDA, CDR2 SQIVND (reference sequence). V was trimmed by 8 bases and J by 5 bases, leaving 15 bases between them. CDR3 loop: CASHSFSRYGYTF. The CDR3 bases are TGTGCCAGTCACTCGTTTTCCCGTTATGGCTACACCTTC.

The V and J genes are TRBV6-6 and TRBJ2-5; 10 bases are shared with TRBD2. The CDR3 is 15 residues long. V shed 4 bases, J shed 5 bases, and the junction held 7 bases outside the gene matches. Germline V gives CDR1 MNHNY, CDR2 SVGAGI (reference sequence). CDR3 coding DNA: TGTGCCAGCAGTTCGACTAGCGGGTTACTGGAGACCCAGTACTTC. This translates into CASSSTSGLLETQYF.

The chain recombines TRBV19 with TRBJ2-7; TRBD1 matches 7 bases. This CDR3 region has 17 residues. Trimming removed 0 bases from V and 4 bases from J; junction bases left unmatched: 12. Looked up from germline, CDR1 is LNHDA and CDR2 is SQIVND (reference sequence). DNA of the CDR3: TGTGCCAGTAGTATAGATCGGTTAGGGGACAGAGAGTACGAGCAGTACTTC. Translating it yields CASSIDRLGDREYEQYF.

The chain employs TRBV2 and TRBJ2-5; D not certain. The J call is doubtful: the DNA matches TRBJ2-7 better. Germline assignment: CDR1 SNHLY and CDR2 FYNNEI. The CDR3 consists of 17 residues. The CDR3 loop is CASSPRPWLSSSYEQYF. CDR3 sequence (DNA): TGTGCCAGCAGTCCGCGGCCCTGGCTGTCTAGCTCCTACGAGCAGTACTTC.

The CDR3 DNA follows: TGTGCCAGCACTGGACTAGCGGTCTCCTACAATGAGCAGTTCTTC. Encoded protein: CASTGLAVSYNEQFF. The rearrangement joins TRBV11-2 to TRBJ2-1; the match to TRBD2 covers 10 bases. CDR3 size: 15 residues. The germline V gene has CDR1 SGHAT and CDR2 FQNNGV. J lost 0 bases, V lost 7 bases, and 3 bases had no gene match.

The CDR3 region has the DNA TGTGCCAGTAGTAAGACAAACAGGGGTAGAGAGCAGTACTTC. It specifies CASSKTNRGREQYF. The chain joins TRBV19 to TRBJ2-7, with TRBD1 matching over 7 bases. Trimming cost V 4 bases and J 7 bases; bases outside gene matches: 10. CDR3 length: 14 amino acids. Germline V gene sequence: CDR1 LNHDA, CDR2 SQIVND (reference sequence).

The V gene is TRBV27, the J gene TRBJ1-6; D unresolved. The CDR3 runs 12 residues. Germline CDR1 and CDR2: MNHEY and SMNVEV (reference sequence). V was shortened by 11 bases and J by 0 bases, with 5 bases between the two germline ends. CDR3 region: CACSSYNSPLHF. CDR3 coding DNA: TGTGCCTGTAGCTCCTATAATTCACCCCTCCACTTT.

The chain joins TRBV7-9 to TRBJ2-2, with 7 bases fitting TRBD2. Trimming at V came to 6 bases and at J to 1 base, leaving 14 bases not matched to a gene. CDR1 SEHNR and CDR2 FQNEAQ come from the germline V gene (reference sequence). The CDR3 extends over 18 amino acids. CDR3 protein: CASSPPPLTSRNTGELFF. CDR3 DNA: TGTGCCAGCAGTCCACCCCCCCTGACTAGCAGGAACACCGGGGAGCTGTTTTTT. The full variable domain, in which reference TRBV7-9 and TRBJ2-2 provide the parts outside the CDR3, is DTGVSQNPRHKITKRGQNVTFRCDPISEHNRLYWYRQTLGQGPEFLTYFQNEAQLEKSRLLSDRFSAERPKGSFSTLEIQRTEQGDSAMYLCASSPPPLTSRNTGELFFGEGSRLTVL.